These 20 T cell receptor beta chains originate from one sample sequenced in a study of vaccination effects on CD4 cells after COVID-19. Antigen specificity for these receptors is unknown. The assay was immunoSEQ multiplex PCR, and TCRdb's table has in-frame clones only and misses some. This table has tens of thousands of clones, around 72% appearing once. Sequencing in the ViraFEST assay came after antigen-specific CD4+ T cells had been expanded with viral peptide pools, which were used to stimulate PBMC. Isolating CD4+ T cells followed 9 to 11 days of culture. Absence of prior SARS-CoV-2 infection characterized the vaccine recipients, who showed negative nucleocapsid antibodies. The specimen was CD4+ T cells from PBMCs cultured with HCoV-NL63 spike peptides, collected before COVID-19 vaccination. The receptors were sampled from a human donor who received a COVID-19 vaccine.

This chain joins TRBV6-5 and TRBJ2-5; TRBD1 might be the D (5 bases). This CDR3 has 13 amino acids. Germline CDR1 MNHEY, CDR2 SVGAGI. Deletions cut 4 bases from V and 1 base from J, with 7 bases between. The CDR3 DNA reads as TGTGCCAGCAGTTGGGGCCCCCAAGAGACCCAGTACTTC. Its protein is CASSWGPQETQYF.

V and J are TRBV29-1 and TRBJ2-6; D is possibly TRBD1 (6 bases). The CDR3 runs 15 residues. Trimming pared 2 bases from V and 0 bases from J, leaving 8 bases between. Germline V lookup: CDR1 SQVTM, CDR2 ANQGSEA. Written as DNA, the CDR3 is TGCAGCGTTGAACAGGGGAACTCTGGGGCCAACGTCCTGACTTTC. Its protein is CSVEQGNSGANVLTF.

The chain is built from TRBV19 and TRBJ2-1; 9 nucleotides align to TRBD2. V shed 5 bases and J 7 bases; nucleotides not matched to a gene: 18. Germline loops: CDR1 LNHDA, CDR2 SQIVND (reference sequence). There are 18 residues in the CDR3. The DNA of the CDR3 is TGTGCCAGTAGTTCGCGCCGGGGGGCGGGAGGGACAGTGAATGAGCAGTTCTTC. Translated: CASSSRRGAGGTVNEQFF.

This clone came up a few times. The chain combines TRBV29-1 with TRBJ2-2; D not certain. The CDR3 contains 14 residues. V lost 4 bases and J 1 base, leaving 10 bases between the germline ends. The V gene's germline CDR1 is SQVTM and CDR2 ANQGSEA. This chain's CDR3 is CSVAPGGNTGELFF. The CDR3 DNA follows: TGCAGCGTTGCCCCGGGCGGGAACACCGGGGAGCTGTTTTTT.

This clone was observed a handful of times. This chain joins TRBV10-1 and TRBJ1-5, with 12 positions matching TRBD1. From germline, CDR1 is WNHNN and CDR2 SYGVQD (reference sequence). Unmatched junction bases numbered 3, after V lost 6 bases and J lost 0 bases. CDR3 length: 16 residues. CDR3 residues: CASSGTGGYSNQPQHF. The DNA of the CDR3 is TGCGCCAGCAGCGGGACAGGGGGCTATAGCAATCAGCCCCAGCATTTT.

The rearrangement joins TRBV6-2 or TRBV6-3 to TRBJ2-7; 9 nucleotides match TRBD1. The CDR3 spans 14 residues. Trimming removed 5 bases from V and 12 bases from J; junction bases left unmatched: 14. The germline V gene has CDR1 MNHEY and CDR2 SVGEGT. CDR3 sequence: CASSRAKDRGSGYF. CDR3 sequence (DNA): TGTGCCAGCAGTAGAGCCAAGGACAGGGGAAGTGGGTACTTC.

J is TRBJ2-1 and V is TRBV2, with unresolved D. The CDR3 contains 11 residues. Germline CDR1 and CDR2: SNHLY and FYNNEI. The germline V and J ends were trimmed by 6 bases and 10 bases, with 10 bases remaining between them. The CDR3 DNA is TGTGCCAGCAGCCCTGAGTCGGAGCAGTTCTTC. It specifies CASSPESEQFF.

The chain is built from TRBV5-1 and TRBJ2-7; D gene ambiguous. CDR1 is SGHRS, CDR2 YFSETQ, per germline. This CDR3 region has 14 residues. Deletions cut 0 bases from V and 3 bases from J, with 10 bases between. CDR3 DNA sequence: TGCGCCAGCAGCTTGGGCCAGGAGTTCTACGAGCAGTACTTC. Encoded protein: CASSLGQEFYEQYF.

This clone was detected only once. This rearrangement joins TRBV4-1 to TRBJ2-1; 15 bases are a match to TRBD2. The CDR3 has 18 residues. V lost 0 bases, J lost 7 bases, and 7 bases stayed unmatched. Per germline, CDR1 MGHRA and CDR2 YSYEKL. As DNA, the CDR3 is TGCGCCAGCAGCCAAGACCCCGGACTAGCGGGAGGGGGGAATGAGCAGTTCTTC. Its translation: CASSQDPGLAGGGNEQFF.

This clone was detected a few times. The chain carries TRBV30 and TRBJ1-1, with 7 bases identical to TRBD1. This CDR3 region has 14 residues. J lost 5 bases, V lost 5 bases, and 11 bases had no gene match. CDR1 and CDR2 (germline): GTSNPN, SVGIG (reference sequence). As DNA, the CDR3 is TGTGCCTGGTTGAGGGGCAGGGGGATGACTGAAGCTTTCTTT. Translation: CAWLRGRGMTEAFF. The whole variable domain, remainder taken from reference TRBV30 and TRBJ1-1, is SQTIHQWPATLVQPVGSPLSLECTVEGTSNPNLYWYRQAAGRGLQLLFYSVGIGQISSEVPQNLSASRPQDRQFILSSKKLLLSDSGFYLCAWLRGRGMTEAFFGQGTRLTVV.

The V and J genes are TRBV6-6 and TRBJ1-3; possible D gene TRBD1, 6 bases. Trimming removed 9 bases at V and 2 bases at J, with 8 bases between. Germline CDR1 and CDR2: MNHNY and SVGAGI (reference sequence). The CDR3 runs 12 residues. The CDR3 DNA follows: TGTGCCAGTTCAGGGGCTGGAAACACCATATATTTT. Its protein product is CASSGAGNTIYF.

This clone was seen only a few times. This chain links TRBV30 with TRBJ2-2; 8 bases align to TRBD1. The CDR3 sequence is 15 residues long. Germline values: CDR1 GTSNPN, CDR2 SVGIG (reference sequence). The V and J ends lost 1 base and 7 bases, in that order; junction bases with no gene match: 8. The CDR3 here is CAWSDTTGGRGELFF. CDR3 coding DNA: TGTGCCTGGAGTGACACAACAGGGGGACGCGGGGAGCTGTTTTTT.

The chain carries TRBV5-4 and TRBJ2-1, with D tentatively TRBD1 or TRBD2 (5 bases each). The CDR3 extends over 16 amino acids. CDR1 is SGHNT, CDR2 YYREEE, per germline (reference sequence). Trimming removed 3 bases from V and 2 bases from J, with 15 bases in between. The CDR3 region is CASSSGTRGTYNEQFF. The CDR3 DNA reads TGTGCCAGCAGCTCGGGTACGAGGGGAACCTACAATGAGCAGTTCTTC.

This chain links TRBV7-2 with TRBJ1-2; TRBD1 agrees at 12 bases. The CDR3 is made up of 15 amino acids. Per germline, CDR1 SGHTA and CDR2 FQGNSA. The J segment lost 8 bases and the V segment lost 5 bases, leaving 9 bases of the junction unmatched. In DNA form, the CDR3 reads TGTGCCAGCAGCCCTTTGGGGACAGGGGGCTCGGGCTACACCTTC. Amino acids: CASSPLGTGGSGYTF.

This chain links TRBV19 with TRBJ1-2; D is possibly TRBD1 (6 bases). This CDR3 is built from 14 residues. From germline, CDR1 is LNHDA and CDR2 SQIVND (reference sequence). Between the trimmed V and J ends, which lost 4 bases and 5 bases, there was a span of 14 bases. The CDR3 loop is CASSTPGQPYGYTF. The CDR3 nucleotides are TGTGCCAGTAGTACCCCGGGACAACCTTATGGCTACACCTTC.

V usage is TRBV2 and J usage is TRBJ1-2, with D possibly matching TRBD1 (6 bases). Trimming pared 2 bases from V and 4 bases from J, leaving 14 bases between. CDR1 SNHLY and CDR2 FYNNEI come from the germline V gene. This CDR3 is 15 amino acids long. The CDR3 DNA is TGTGCCAGCAGTGAACCAGCAGGACAGCTCTATGGCTACACCTTC. This codes for CASSEPAGQLYGYTF.

The V call is TRBV5-4, the J call TRBJ2-2, with TRBD2 matching 8 bases. The CDR3 contains 18 residues. Per the germline V gene, CDR1 is SGHNT and CDR2 is YYREEE (reference sequence). The V segment lost 0 bases and the J segment 4 bases; nucleotides outside the gene matches: 11. Here the CDR3 DNA reads TGTGCCAGCAGCTTGGTCGGTCAGCGGGAGAGTGCCACCGGGGAGCTGTTTTTT. This sequence encodes CASSLVGQRESATGELFF.

The CDR3 DNA follows: TGTGCCAGTAGCCGGGACAGTTACACTGAAGCTTTCTTT. Its protein product is CASSRDSYTEAFF. The chain carries TRBV19 and TRBJ1-1; 7 positions agree with TRBD1. The CDR3 covers 13 residues. Germline trimming cut 6 bases from V and 3 bases from J; bases unmatched to any gene: 4. Germline CDR1 LNHDA, CDR2 SQIVND (reference sequence). Looking up the rest from reference TRBV19 and TRBJ1-1 gives the full variable domain: DGGITQSPKYLFRKEGQNVTLSCEQNLNHDAMYWYRQDPGQGLRLIYYSQIVNDFQKGDIAEGYSVSREKKESFPLTVTSAQKNPTAFYLCASSRDSYTEAFFGQGTRLTVV.

The V call is TRBV6-5, the J call TRBJ1-2, with TRBD1 identical over 9 bases. CDR3 length: 15 residues. Germline lookup yields CDR1 MNHEY and CDR2 SVGAGI. Trimming removed 6 bases from V and 5 bases from J; junction bases left unmatched: 10. CDR3: CASRSLETGGYGYTF. DNA for the CDR3: TGTGCCAGCAGAAGCCTGGAGACAGGGGGGTATGGCTACACCTTC.

The rearrangement joins TRBV24-1 to TRBJ2-1; D unclear. V was shortened by 7 bases and J by 5 bases, with 8 bases between the two germline ends. The CDR3 consists of 12 residues. Germline CDR1 reads KGHDR; CDR2 reads SFDVKD. This CDR3 is CATRDENNEQFF. In nucleotides, the CDR3 is TGTGCCACCAGAGACGAAAACAATGAGCAGTTCTTC.